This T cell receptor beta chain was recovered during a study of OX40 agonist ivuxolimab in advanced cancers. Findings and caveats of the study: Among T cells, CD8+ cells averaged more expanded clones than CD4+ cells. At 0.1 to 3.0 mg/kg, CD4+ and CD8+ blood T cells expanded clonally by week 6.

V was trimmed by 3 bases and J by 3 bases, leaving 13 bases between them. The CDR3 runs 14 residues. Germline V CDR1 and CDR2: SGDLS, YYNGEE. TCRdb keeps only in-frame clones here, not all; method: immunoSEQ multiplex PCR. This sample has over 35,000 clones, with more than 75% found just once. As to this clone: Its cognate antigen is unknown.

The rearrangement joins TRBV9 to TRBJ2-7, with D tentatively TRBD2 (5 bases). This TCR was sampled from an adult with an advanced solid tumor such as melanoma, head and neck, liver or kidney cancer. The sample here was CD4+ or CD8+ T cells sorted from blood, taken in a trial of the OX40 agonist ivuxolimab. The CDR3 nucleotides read TGTGCCAGCAGCGGACGGGGTGGGGACTACGAGCAGTACTTC. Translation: CASSGRGGDYEQYF.